Presented here are 32 T cell receptor beta chains from one specimen sequenced in a study of T-cell reconstitution after alpha-beta-depleted transplantation in children. Study-wide points: Fresh T-cell production supplied most of the T-cell counts and diversity seen one year after transplant.

These receptors have no known antigen. Unique molecular identifiers tagged the TCRbeta library. TCRdb re-derived calls from the PCR reads in MiXCR, one entry per CDR3 protein. The table shows about 300,000 distinct CDR3 sequences, with 7.5% to 9% occurring only once. The input for sequencing was peripheral blood, taken 360 days after TCRalphabeta/CD19-depleted stem cell transplant. The receptors stem from a female patient aged 2-9 years who had a stem cell transplant for Fanconi anemia, so the T cells may come from the graft donor.

This clonotype was recorded a few times. The chain combines TRBV20-1 with TRBJ2-2, with D possibly TRBD2 on 5 matching bases. V dropped 0 bases and J dropped 4 bases, with 21 bases sitting between them. Per the germline V gene, CDR1 is DFQATT and CDR2 is SNEGSKA (reference sequence). The CDR3 has 18 residues. CDR3 DNA: TGCAGTGCTAGAGAGGCAAGTCGAGGGCTAGCTGGCACCGGGGAGCTGTTTTTT. This gives the protein CSAREASRGLAGTGELFF.

This clonotype was found a few times. The genes are TRBV3-1 and TRBJ2-7; TRBD2 aligns across 14 bases. CDR3 length equals 16 residues. The junction had 8 bases not matched to a gene; V was cut back by 6 bases and J by 4 bases. Germline CDR1 reads LGHDT; CDR2 reads YNNKEL (reference sequence). The CDR3 bases are TGTGCCAGCAGACTCGGGACTAGCGGGAGAAGGTACGAGCAGTACTTC. Translation gives CASRLGTSGRRYEQYF.

V and J are TRBV27 and TRBJ2-1; D ambiguous. The CDR3 spans 17 residues. CDR1 is MNHEY and CDR2 is SMNVEV in the germline V gene (reference sequence). V lost 5 bases and J 7 bases, leaving 24 bases between the germline ends. Here the CDR3 DNA reads TGTGCCAGCAGTCACCTCCCCGGACGGAGTCAACAAAATGAGCAGTTCTTC. This sequence encodes CASSHLPGRSQQNEQFF.

This clonotype was observed a few times. The V gene is TRBV5-1, the J gene TRBJ1-6, with D hard to call. From germline, CDR1 is SGHRS and CDR2 YFSETQ. V lost 0 bases and J 0 bases, leaving 10 bases between the germline ends. The CDR3 covers 17 residues. The DNA of the CDR3 is TGCGCCAGCAGCTTGGGGCTACAGAGCTCCTATAATTCACCCCTCCACTTT. This gives the protein CASSLGLQSSYNSPLHF.

V gene TRBV6-2 or TRBV6-3 combines with J gene TRBJ2-3, with 7 bases lining up with TRBD2. The V and J ends lost 2 bases and 11 bases, in that order; junction bases with no gene match: 4. This CDR3 spans 12 amino acids. Per germline, CDR1 MNHEY and CDR2 SVGEGT. The CDR3 spells CASSYRDYGQYF. CDR3 bases: TGTGCCAGCAGTTACCGGGACTATGGGCAGTATTTT.

There are many counts of this clonotype. The chain has TRBV5-1 and TRBJ2-3; D is possibly TRBD1 or TRBD2 (6 bases each). There are 14 residues in the CDR3. The V and J ends lost 0 bases and 5 bases respectively, with 10 bases between them. Germline V lookup: CDR1 SGHRS, CDR2 YFSETQ. Here the CDR3 reads CASSLAGGRDTQYF. The DNA for the CDR3 is TGCGCCAGCAGCTTGGCCGGGGGCAGAGATACGCAGTATTTT.

This clonotype was detected many times. V is TRBV28 and J is TRBJ1-3, with a weak D call TRBD1 (5 bases). In germline, CDR1 is MDHEN, CDR2 SYDVKM. Between the trimmed V and J ends, which lost 6 bases and 0 bases, there was a span of 12 bases. The CDR3 contains 15 residues. This CDR3 is CASRMGRLSGNTIYF. As DNA, the CDR3 is TGTGCCAGCAGAATGGGACGGCTCTCTGGAAACACCATATATTTT.

This chain connects TRBV7-9 to TRBJ2-7; perhaps TRBD2 as D (6 bases). V was cut by 1 base and J by 9 bases, with 19 bases left in between. CDR1 SEHNR and CDR2 FQNEAQ come from the germline V gene (reference sequence). The CDR3 runs 15 residues. The CDR3 DNA reads TGTGCCAGCAGCTTAGTAGGGACTGCTGAAGTAGGGCAGTACTTC. It yields the protein CASSLVGTAEVGQYF.

This chain uses TRBV4-2 with TRBJ1-2; tentatively, D is TRBD1 (5 bases). This CDR3 comprises 16 residues. The germline V and J ends were trimmed by 1 base and 8 bases, with 20 bases remaining between them. CDR1 is LGHNA and CDR2 is YNFKEQ in the germline V gene. The CDR3 DNA reads TGTGCCAGCAGCCAAGCATCCGGGGACCCCGGAGGAGGCTACACCTTC. Its translation: CASSQASGDPGGGYTF.

This clonotype was observed many times. V and J are TRBV11-2 and TRBJ2-4, with a possible D match to TRBD2 (6 bases). The CDR3 is made up of 15 amino acids. V dropped 3 bases and J dropped 1 base, with 10 bases sitting between them. Germline values: CDR1 SGHAT, CDR2 FQNNGV. In DNA form, the CDR3 reads TGTGCCAGCAGCTTTCACGGAGGGGCCAAAAACATTCAGTACTTC. Translation: CASSFHGGAKNIQYF.

The DNA of the CDR3 is TGTGCCAGCAGCCGAGGCCGGGGGGCCGACACCGGGGAGCTGTTTTTT. Its translation is CASSRGRGADTGELFF. This chain joins TRBV11-2 and TRBJ2-2; perhaps TRBD2 as D (7 bases). CDR1 and CDR2 from the germline V gene are SGHAT and FQNNGV. This CDR3 is built from 16 residues. Trimming took 5 bases from V and 3 from J, leaving 16 bases between them.

The chain links TRBV5-1 to TRBJ2-7; D could derive from TRBD1 or TRBD2 (5 bases each). Trimming cost V 0 bases and J 5 bases, with 9 bases left between them. Germline V CDR1 and CDR2: SGHRS, YFSETQ. There are 13 residues in the CDR3. Here the CDR3 reads CASSLGGVHEQYF. The CDR3 bases are TGCGCCAGCAGCTTGGGAGGGGTACACGAGCAGTACTTC.

The chain couples TRBV7-2 to TRBJ2-2, with 8 bases that match TRBD1. Trimming took 2 bases from V and 7 from J; bases not matched to a gene: 9. Germline assignment: CDR1 SGHTA and CDR2 FQGNSA. The CDR3 sequence is 16 residues long. CDR3 loop: CASSLWTGSIGGELFF. In DNA form, the CDR3 reads TGTGCCAGCAGCTTATGGACAGGGAGCATCGGCGGGGAGCTGTTTTTT.

This clonotype was seen many times. This chain joins TRBV6-5 and TRBJ2-3, with 9 bases fitting TRBD2. The CDR3 is 16 amino acids. V dropped 0 bases and J dropped 5; count of bases not matched to a gene: 6. Germline V gene data show CDR1 as MNHEY and CDR2 as SVGAGI. The CDR3 sequence: CASSYSMAGGGDTQYF. CDR3 in DNA: TGTGCCAGCAGTTACTCGATGGCGGGAGGGGGAGATACGCAGTATTTT.

V usage is TRBV4-1 and J usage is TRBJ2-3, with D possibly TRBD2 on 6 matching bases. The V and J ends lost 11 bases and 2 bases respectively, with 17 bases between them. The CDR3 covers 14 residues. CDR1 and CDR2 (germline): MGHRA, YSYEKL. CDR3 DNA sequence: TGCGCCTCCACCCGGGACTCAGCCACAGATACGCAGTATTTT. This gives the protein CASTRDSATDTQYF.

This clonotype has more than one count but fewer than ten. V and J are TRBV10-2 and TRBJ2-1, with 7 bases that match TRBD2. Germline V gene data show CDR1 as WSHSY and CDR2 as SAAADI. V lost 0 bases, J lost 5 bases, and 4 bases stayed unmatched. There are 15 residues in the CDR3. CDR3 in DNA: TGCGCCAGCAGTGAGTCGCGGGAGAGAAACAATGAGCAGTTCTTC. This sequence encodes CASSESRERNNEQFF.

This clonotype was observed at least ten times. V gene TRBV4-1 combines with J gene TRBJ2-1; 7 bases align to TRBD2. Germline values: CDR1 MGHRA, CDR2 YSYEKL. The CDR3 covers 15 residues. The trim removed 4 bases at V and 4 bases at J, leaving 7 bases unmatched. The CDR3 here is CASSPLADLYNEQFF. CDR3 coding DNA: TGCGCCAGCAGCCCTCTAGCGGACTTATACAATGAGCAGTTCTTC.

The table lists this clonotype with a few counts. The chain employs TRBV9 and TRBJ2-7; D assignment may be TRBD1 or TRBD2 (5 bases each). The V end was cut by 3 bases, the J end by 3 bases, with 10 bases between. The CDR3 has 13 amino acids. CDR1 is SGDLS, CDR2 YYNGEE, per germline. The CDR3 DNA reads TGTGCCAGCAGCGCGGGACGGGGCTACGAGCAGTACTTC. Its translation is CASSAGRGYEQYF.

This clonotype has just a few counts. The chain carries TRBV30 and TRBJ2-1, with no clear D. The CDR3 is 13 amino acids. CDR1 is GTSNPN and CDR2 is SVGIG in the germline V gene (reference sequence). V shed 5 bases and J shed 1 base, with 9 bases lying between them. CDR3 in DNA: TGTGCCTGGCAGAGTACTTCCTACAATGAGCAGTTCTTC. Translation gives CAWQSTSYNEQFF.

This clonotype was seen a handful of times. The CDR3 protein is CSAITSGGVYEQYF. CDR3 DNA: TGCAGTGCAATCACTAGCGGGGGTGTCTACGAGCAGTACTTC. The chain uses TRBV20-1 and TRBJ2-7, with TRBD2 matching 11 bases. The ends lost 6 bases at V and 3 bases at J; junction bases unmatched: 7. Germline V gene sequence: CDR1 DFQATT, CDR2 SNEGSKA (reference sequence). The CDR3 is made up of 14 amino acids.

V usage is TRBV2 and J usage is TRBJ1-5, with 11 positions matching TRBD1. This CDR3 has 16 amino acids. V lost 4 bases, J lost 2 bases, and 4 bases stayed unmatched. The germline CDR1 and CDR2 sequences are SNHLY and FYNNEI. The CDR3: CASSAGTGGGNQPQHF. In DNA, the CDR3 is TGTGCCAGCAGTGCCGGGACAGGGGGGGGCAATCAGCCCCAGCATTTT.

This clonotype was seen many times. The rearrangement links TRBV6-1 to TRBJ1-3, with 9 bases matching TRBD1. Germline V lookup: CDR1 MNHNS, CDR2 SASEGT. Trimming cost V 6 bases and J 2 bases; bases outside gene matches: 5. The CDR3 is made up of 15 amino acids. For the CDR3, the DNA is TGTGCCAGCAGAGACAGACAGGGGGCTGGAAACACCATATATTTT. Protein sequence: CASRDRQGAGNTIYF.

This clonotype was detected many times. As DNA, the CDR3 is TGTGCCAGCAGCCTAGACAACCACTACGAGCAGTACTTC. It yields the protein CASSLDNHYEQYF. V and J are TRBV7-9 and TRBJ2-7; no clear D. V lost 5 bases and J 3 bases, leaving 11 bases between the germline ends. CDR3 length equals 13 residues. In germline, CDR1 is SEHNR, CDR2 FQNEAQ (reference sequence).

This chain uses TRBV15 with TRBJ1-2; 7 nucleotides line up with TRBD1. Germline V gene lookup returns CDR1 LNHNV and CDR2 YYDKDF (reference sequence). This CDR3 has 16 amino acids. V was clipped by 0 bases and J by 5 bases; unmatched bases: 9. In DNA form, the CDR3 reads TGTGCCACCAGCAGAGATGTGGCAGGGGGAGGATATGGCTACACCTTC. It translates to CATSRDVAGGGYGYTF.

The chain combines TRBV20-1 with TRBJ1-2, with D possibly being TRBD1 (6 bases). From germline, CDR1 is DFQATT and CDR2 SNEGSKA (reference sequence). CDR3 length: 12 residues. V lost 4 bases, J lost 8 bases, and 14 bases lay in between. The CDR3: CSATQGTEGYTF. CDR3 bases: TGCAGTGCTACTCAGGGGACGGAGGGCTACACCTTC.

This clonotype was counted a few times. The gene calls are TRBV7-3 and TRBJ2-1, with 13 bases that match TRBD2. The CDR3 length is 19 residues. The V and J ends lost 2 bases and 2 bases, in that order; junction bases with no gene match: 9. CDR1 is SGHTA, CDR2 FQGTGA, per germline. The CDR3 loop is CASSLLALAGGGTYNEQFF. CDR3 bases: TGTGCCAGCAGCTTATTAGCACTAGCGGGAGGGGGAACCTACAATGAGCAGTTCTTC.

This rearrangement joins TRBV5-1 to TRBJ2-6; 7 bases agree with TRBD1. Germline values: CDR1 SGHRS, CDR2 YFSETQ. The trim removed 0 bases at V and 0 bases at J, leaving 6 bases unmatched. CDR3 length: 18 amino acids. The CDR3 DNA reads as TGCGCCAGCAGCTTGGCCTACAGGGGAAGCTCTGGGGCCAACGTCCTGACTTTC. It translates to CASSLAYRGSSGANVLTF. The entire variable domain, with the rest obtained from reference TRBV5-1 and TRBJ2-6, is as follows: KAGVTQTPRYLIKTRGQQVTLSCSPISGHRSVSWYQQTPGQGLQFLFEYFSETQRNKGNFPGRFSGRQFSNSRSEMNVSTLELGDSALYLCASSLAYRGSSGANVLTFGAGSRLTVL.

The table lists this clonotype with a few counts. The CDR3 bases are TGTGCCAGCAGCTTAGACCCTGCCAGCCTCAATGAGCAGTTCTTC. It encodes CASSLDPASLNEQFF. The chain is built from TRBV11-2 and TRBJ2-1; no firm D call. The length of the CDR3 is 15 residues. The V end was cut by 0 bases, the J end by 6 bases, with 12 bases between. The germline CDR1 and CDR2 sequences are SGHAT and FQNNGV.

This clonotype showed up just a few times. The CDR3 sequence is CASSLAGGGAYEQYF. As DNA, the CDR3 is TGCGCCAGCAGCTTGGCCGGGGGGGGGGCCTACGAGCAGTACTTC. The chain has TRBV5-1 and TRBJ2-7; 8 positions match TRBD2. The germline V gene encodes CDR1 SGHRS and CDR2 YFSETQ. The CDR3 covers 15 residues. J lost 2 bases, V lost 0 bases, and 4 bases had no gene match.

This clonotype came up many times. V gene TRBV28 combines with J gene TRBJ2-1, with a tentative D call TRBD2 (5 bases). The CDR3 is made up of 15 amino acids. Between the trimmed V and J ends, which lost 6 bases and 2 bases, there was a span of 14 bases. Germline assignment: CDR1 MDHEN and CDR2 SYDVKM. CDR3 residues: CASSAYRETYNEQFF. CDR3 coding DNA: TGTGCCAGCAGCGCCTACCGGGAAACCTACAATGAGCAGTTCTTC.

This clonotype was detected many times. The V call is TRBV15, the J call TRBJ2-2; possible D gene TRBD2, 5 bases. Germline V gene sequence: CDR1 LNHNV, CDR2 YYDKDF (reference sequence). This CDR3 comprises 16 residues. V gave up 2 bases and J gave up 8 bases, with 18 bases separating them. The CDR3 sequence is CATSRFLVGDGGELFF. For the CDR3, the DNA is TGTGCCACCAGCAGATTCTTAGTCGGGGATGGAGGGGAGCTGTTTTTT.

The chain recombines TRBV29-1 with TRBJ1-2; D remains unclear. V was clipped by 0 bases and J by 3 bases, with 8 bases between them. Germline CDR1 and CDR2: SQVTM and ANQGSEA. CDR3 length: 13 residues. The CDR3 DNA follows: TGCAGCGTTGAAGATCCCGGGTACTATGGCTACACCTTC. Translation: CSVEDPGYYGYTF.